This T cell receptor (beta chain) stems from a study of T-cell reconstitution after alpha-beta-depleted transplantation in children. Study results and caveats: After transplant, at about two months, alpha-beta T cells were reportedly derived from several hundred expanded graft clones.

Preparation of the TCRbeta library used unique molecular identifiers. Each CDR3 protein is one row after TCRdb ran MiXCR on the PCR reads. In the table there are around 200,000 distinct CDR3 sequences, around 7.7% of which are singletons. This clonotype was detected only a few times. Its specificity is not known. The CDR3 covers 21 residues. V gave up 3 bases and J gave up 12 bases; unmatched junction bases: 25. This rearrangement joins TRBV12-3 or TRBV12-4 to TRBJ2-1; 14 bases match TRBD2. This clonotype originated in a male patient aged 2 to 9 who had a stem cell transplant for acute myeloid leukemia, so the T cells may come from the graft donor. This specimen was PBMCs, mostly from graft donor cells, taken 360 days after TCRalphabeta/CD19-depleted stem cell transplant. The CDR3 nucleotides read TGTGCCAGCAGTTTTGGCCGTCTCGGGACTAGCGGGAGTTTACCCAACGGAGGGCAGTTCTTC. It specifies CASSFGRLGTSGSLPNGGQFF.